This TCR beta chain was recorded in a study of control samples from healthy donors and cancer patients. Germline V gives CDR1 SGHRS, CDR2 YFSETQ. The ends lost 4 bases at V and 7 bases at J; junction bases unmatched: 4. The CDR3 consists of 14 residues. Clones were sequenced by immunoSEQ multiplex PCR, and TCRdb holds only the in-frame ones, with some missing. Counted here are approximately 120,000 clones, more than 75% occurring once; the ten biggest clones make up approximately 9%. V is TRBV5-1 and J is TRBJ1-6; 8 positions agree with TRBD1. Sequenced material: blood. This TCR came from a man aged 40-49 years in good health. The CDR3 protein is CASSERDRNSPLHF. The CDR3 region has the DNA TGCGCCAGCAGCGAGCGGGACAGGAATTCACCCCTCCACTTT. Based on the CDR3 plus reference TRBV5-1 and TRBJ1-6, the full variable domain is KAGVTQTPRYLIKTRGQQVTLSCSPISGHRSVSWYQQTPGQGLQFLFEYFSETQRNKGNFPGRFSGRQFSNSRSEMNVSTLELGDSALYLCASSERDRNSPLHFGNGTRLTVT.